A single sample gave rise to the 28 T cell receptor beta chains below, sequenced in a study of blood T cells in healthy people across ages. It was with a sample-barcoded 5' primer and a J-beta primer mix that a second PCR of about 6 to 11 cycles was run. TCRdb re-analysed the 5' RACE reads in MiXCR, keeping a single row per CDR3 protein. The profile shows roughly 900,000 distinct CDR3 sequences, about 48% of them singletons. Sequenced sample: blood. The receptors derive from a man younger than 45 in good health.

The rearrangement joins TRBV2 to TRBJ2-5; maybe TRBD2 (5 bases). The V gene's germline CDR1 is SNHLY and CDR2 FYNNEI. The CDR3 extends over 13 amino acids. Between the trimmed V and J ends, which lost 2 bases and 5 bases, there was a span of 9 bases. In DNA, the CDR3 is TGTGCCAGCAGTGAACGGCGGGCGGAGACCCAGTACTTC. This gives the protein CASSERRAETQYF.

In this sample, this clonotype turned up a few times. The rearrangement links TRBV4-3 to TRBJ2-7; D not resolved. The CDR3 spans 13 residues. V was trimmed by 0 bases and J by 3 bases, leaving 6 bases between them. The germline CDR1 and CDR2 sequences are LGHNA and YSLEER. For the CDR3, the DNA is TGCGCCAGCAGCCAAGAGGTTCGCTACGAGCAGTACTTC. It codes for CASSQEVRYEQYF.

V usage is TRBV28 and J usage is TRBJ1-1; D remains ambiguous. Per the germline V gene, CDR1 is MDHEN and CDR2 is SYDVKM. V was pared by 8 bases and J by 0 bases, with 13 bases between. The length of the CDR3 is 14 residues. The CDR3 bases are TGTGCCAGCCTCCCGCCAGGACTGAACACTGAAGCTTTCTTT. This sequence encodes CASLPPGLNTEAFF. The variable domain in full, completed from reference TRBV28 and TRBJ1-1, reads DVKVTQSSRYLVKRTGEKVFLECVQDMDHENMFWYRQDPGLGLRLIYFSYDVKMKEKGDIPEGYSVSREKKERFSLILESASTNQTSMYLCASLPPGLNTEAFFGQGTRLTVV.

The rearrangement joins TRBV7-9 to TRBJ2-5, with 8 bases aligning to TRBD1. The CDR3 runs 15 residues. V shed 4 bases and J 4 bases; nucleotides not matched to a gene: 8. Germline V gene sequence: CDR1 SEHNR, CDR2 FQNEAQ (reference sequence). CDR3 amino acids: CASSSYSGGAETQYF. DNA of the CDR3: TGTGCCAGCAGCTCTTATTCAGGGGGCGCAGAGACCCAGTACTTC.

This clonotype was observed at least ten times. The chain recombines TRBV7-2 with TRBJ2-3, with TRBD1 as a possible D gene (5 bases). V dropped 1 base and J dropped 3 bases, with 8 bases sitting between them. Per the germline V gene, CDR1 is SGHTA and CDR2 is FQGNSA. The CDR3 runs 14 residues. Written as DNA, the CDR3 is TGTGCCAGCAGCTTAGGACAGCATACAGATACGCAGTATTTT. Encoded protein: CASSLGQHTDTQYF.

This clonotype was counted between two and nine times. The rearrangement joins TRBV20-1 to TRBJ2-7, with D tentatively TRBD2 (7 bases). CDR3 length: 13 residues. Germline assignment: CDR1 DFQATT and CDR2 SNEGSKA (reference sequence). Trimming removed 5 bases at V and 6 bases at J, with 17 bases between. The CDR3 region has the DNA TGCAGTGCTCGATCCGGGGGGCCGTGCGAGCAGTACTTC. Amino acids: CSARSGGPCEQYF.

J is TRBJ1-5 and V is TRBV11-3; maybe TRBD1 (6 bases). The CDR3 consists of 14 residues. Germline CDR1 and CDR2: SGHNT and YENEEA. V was clipped by 8 bases and J by 0 bases, with 11 bases between them. CDR3 in amino acids: CASLGGYSNQPQHF. The CDR3 nucleotides are TGTGCCAGCTTAGGGGGTTATAGCAATCAGCCCCAGCATTTT. The variable domain in full, with the rest retrieved from reference TRBV11-3 and TRBJ1-5, is EAGVVQSPRYKIIEKKQPVAFWCNPISGHNTLYWYLQNLGQGPELLIRYENEEAVDDSQLPKDRFSAERLKGVDSTLKIQPAELGDSAVYLCASLGGYSNQPQHFGDGTRLSIL.

This rearrangement joins TRBV7-9 to TRBJ1-1; D gene ambiguous. The V and J ends lost 4 bases and 6 bases respectively, with 15 bases between them. The CDR3 runs 14 residues. The germline V gene has CDR1 SEHNR and CDR2 FQNEAQ (reference sequence). In DNA, the CDR3 is TGTGCCAGCAGCTCTCCAGGACGTTCCCCTGAAGCTTTCTTT. This gives the protein CASSSPGRSPEAFF.

This clonotype showed up just a few times. J is TRBJ2-3 and V is TRBV12-3 or TRBV12-4; 8 bases line up with TRBD2. V lost 3 bases to trimming and J lost 4 bases; unmatched junction nucleotides: 3. There are 14 residues in the CDR3. DNA of the CDR3: TGTGCCAGCAGTTTGCGGGGGGACGCAGATACGCAGTATTTT. Its translation: CASSLRGDADTQYF.

The CDR3 nucleotides read TGTGCCAGCAGCCCGCGGACCAACACAGATACGCAGTATTTT. This translates into CASSPRTNTDTQYF. This sequence joins TRBV11-1 and TRBJ2-3; D unresolved. V was clipped by 5 bases and J by 2 bases, with 11 bases between them. The germline gives CDR1 SGHAT, CDR2 FQDESV (reference sequence). This CDR3 is built from 14 residues.

V and J are TRBV7-3 and TRBJ1-6; TRBD1 matches at 7 bases. Germline lookup yields CDR1 SGHTA and CDR2 FQGTGA. Losses at the gene ends were 3 bases for V and 10 bases for J; bases not matched to a gene: 9. This CDR3 has 15 residues. CDR3 DNA: TGTGCCAGCAGCTTGGGTTACAGGGGAGTGTCACCCCTCCACTTT. Protein product: CASSLGYRGVSPLHF.

This chain uses TRBV4-1 with TRBJ2-3; TRBD1 matches 7 bases. The CDR3 is made up of 16 amino acids. With 2 bases clipped from V and 6 bases from J, the junction kept 11 bases outside the gene matches. CDR1 and CDR2 (germline): MGHRA, YSYEKL. CDR3 DNA sequence: TGCGCCAGCAGCCAACCCCGGGACAGTTATAGGGATACGCAGTATTTT. It encodes CASSQPRDSYRDTQYF.

A note on this clonotype: A much more abundant neighbour one base away suggests this may be a read error. The CDR3 is CASSQKGNEQFF. DNA for the CDR3: TGTGCCAGCAGCCAGAAAGGGAATGAGCAGTTCTTC. The chain combines TRBV13 with TRBJ2-1; D not certain. CDR1 is PRHDT and CDR2 is FYEKMQ in the germline V gene (reference sequence). With 5 bases removed from V and 7 bases from J, the gap between germline ends came to 9 bases. The CDR3 loop spans 12 amino acids.

This clonotype was counted a single time. The rearrangement joins TRBV12-3 or TRBV12-4 to TRBJ1-5, with D possibly TRBD1 on 5 matching bases. The CDR3 totals 16 residues. Trimming left V 6 bases short and J 5 bases short, with 20 bases between. The CDR3 nucleotides are TGTGCCAGCAGCACCCTGGGGCGGGGAAGGGATCAGCCCCAGCATTTT. Protein product: CASSTLGRGRDQPQHF.

In its sample, this clonotype was seen a few times. V is TRBV4-1 and J is TRBJ2-7; 7 nucleotides agree with TRBD1. The trim removed 1 base at V and 3 bases at J, leaving 6 bases unmatched. Germline V gene data show CDR1 as MGHRA and CDR2 as YSYEKL. This CDR3 contains 15 residues. CDR3 DNA sequence: TGCGCCAGCAGCCAAGTAGCGACAGGGTACTACGAGCAGTACTTC. Amino acids: CASSQVATGYYEQYF.

This chain links TRBV29-1 with TRBJ2-7; 11 bases fit TRBD2. Germline lookup yields CDR1 SQVTM and CDR2 ANQGSEA. The CDR3 has 15 residues. V lost 7 bases, J lost 6 bases, and 14 bases stayed unmatched. The CDR3 nucleotides read TGCAGCGCCAAGACTAGCGGGGACGCCTACGCCGAGCAGTACTTC. Its translation: CSAKTSGDAYAEQYF.

This clonotype came up many times. This chain uses TRBV4-2 with TRBJ2-5; 9 nucleotides line up with TRBD2. The CDR3 extends over 17 amino acids. Unmatched junction bases numbered 8, after V lost 1 base and J lost 2 bases. Germline V CDR1 and CDR2: LGHNA, YNFKEQ. In DNA, the CDR3 is TGTGCCAGCAGCCAAGGAATGCTAGCGGGGAGTCAAGAGACCCAGTACTTC. It yields the protein CASSQGMLAGSQETQYF.

Regarding this clonotype: Possible read error: a much larger clone is one base away. The rearrangement links TRBV10-3 to TRBJ1-6; TRBD1 agrees at 7 bases. Trimming at V came to 6 bases and at J to 6 bases, leaving 8 bases not matched to a gene. Per the germline V gene, CDR1 is ENHRY and CDR2 is SYGVKD. CDR3 length equals 15 residues. The DNA for the CDR3 is TGTGCCATCAGGGATCAGGGGGTGAGTAATTCACCCCTCCACTTT. Translating gives CAIRDQGVSNSPLHF.

This clonotype has only a few counts. V is TRBV7-9 and J is TRBJ2-3, with no clear D. The V gene lost 1 base and the J gene lost 3 bases, with 11 bases spanning the gap. The CDR3 length is 15 residues. Germline V gene sequence: CDR1 SEHNR, CDR2 FQNEAQ (reference sequence). CDR3 sequence (DNA): TGTGCCAGCAGCTTAGTACAACAGTCTACAGATACGCAGTATTTT. Its protein product is CASSLVQQSTDTQYF. The full variable domain, with the rest looked up from reference TRBV7-9 and TRBJ2-3, is DTGVSQNPRHKITKRGQNVTFRCDPISEHNRLYWYRQTLGQGPEFLTYFQNEAQLEKSRLLSDRFSAERPKGSFSTLEIQRTEQGDSAMYLCASSLVQQSTDTQYFGPGTRLTVL.

The chain links TRBV4-1 to TRBJ2-5; D is possibly TRBD1 (5 bases). Germline loops: CDR1 MGHRA, CDR2 YSYEKL. V was cut by 3 bases and J by 7 bases, with 9 bases left in between. The CDR3 sequence is 12 residues long. The CDR3 sequence is CASSHGHGTQYF. The CDR3 nucleotides read TGCGCCAGCAGCCATGGACATGGGACCCAGTACTTC.

This clonotype was detected only once. The chain links TRBV20-1 to TRBJ1-2, with unresolved D. The CDR3 runs to 13 residues. The germline CDR1 and CDR2 sequences are DFQATT and SNEGSKA (reference sequence). Trimming pared 0 bases from V and 2 bases from J, leaving 7 bases between. CDR3 residues: CSARDQINYGYTF. In nucleotides, the CDR3 is TGCAGTGCTAGAGATCAAATCAACTATGGCTACACCTTC.

The rearrangement uses TRBV5-1 and TRBJ2-3, with TRBD2 matching over 10 bases. Per germline, CDR1 SGHRS and CDR2 YFSETQ. The CDR3 runs 16 residues. The V and J ends lost 4 bases and 3 bases, in that order; junction bases with no gene match: 8. The CDR3 reads CASSIFSGGGTDTQYF. Here the CDR3 DNA reads TGCGCCAGCAGCATATTCAGCGGGGGGGGGACAGATACGCAGTATTTT.

This clonotype was observed a few times. The chain couples TRBV2 to TRBJ2-7; a weak D match, TRBD1 (5 bases). There are 15 residues in the CDR3. Germline V CDR1 and CDR2: SNHLY, FYNNEI. Trimming stripped 5 bases from V and 0 bases from J, with 14 bases between. The CDR3 DNA sequence: TGTGCCAGCAGTAAGCCCCAGGGTGGCTCCTACGAGCAGTACTTC. This gives the protein CASSKPQGGSYEQYF. The full variable domain, completed using reference TRBV2 and TRBJ2-7, is EPEVTQTPSHQVTQMGQEVILRCVPISNHLYFYWYRQILGQKVEFLVSFYNNEISEKSEIFDDQFSVERPDGSNFTLKIRSTKLEDSAMYFCASSKPQGGSYEQYFGPGTRLTVT.

The sample holds one count of this clonotype. Compared with germline, one end of the junction differs, possibly owing to a read error. This rearrangement joins TRBV20-1 to TRBJ2-3; 7 bases agree with TRBD1. Germline values: CDR1 DFQATT, CDR2 SNEGSKA (reference sequence). The CDR3 runs 16 residues. CDR3 DNA: TGCAGTGCTAGAGAACTAAGGACAGGCAGCAGAGATACGCAGTATTTT. Translated: CSARELRTGSRDTQYF.

The chain carries TRBV5-1 and TRBJ2-1; D gene unclear. The CDR3 extends over 14 amino acids. CDR1 and CDR2 (germline): SGHRS, YFSETQ. Trimming removed 0 bases from V and 5 bases from J, with 9 bases in between. The CDR3 sequence is CASSLEGYDNEQFF. The CDR3 DNA is TGCGCCAGCAGCTTGGAGGGTTACGACAATGAGCAGTTCTTC.

V and J are TRBV28 and TRBJ1-2, with TRBD1 matching 7 bases. The trim removed 6 bases at V and 4 bases at J, leaving 11 bases unmatched. This CDR3 has 15 residues. Germline CDR1 reads MDHEN; CDR2 reads SYDVKM. The CDR3 is CASRRTGVGAYGYTF. The CDR3 nucleotides read TGTGCCAGCAGACGTACAGGGGTAGGGGCCTATGGCTACACCTTC.

The V gene is TRBV5-1, the J gene TRBJ2-7; TRBD2 matches 10 bases. Per the germline V gene, CDR1 is SGHRS and CDR2 is YFSETQ. J lost 5 bases, V lost 2 bases, and 4 bases had no gene match. The CDR3 length is 14 residues. CDR3 sequence reads: CASSFASGGHEQYF. In DNA, the CDR3 is TGCGCCAGCAGCTTCGCTAGCGGGGGCCACGAGCAGTACTTC.

The chain uses TRBV20-1 and TRBJ1-4; 7 positions agree with TRBD1. Germline CDR1 DFQATT, CDR2 SNEGSKA (reference sequence). J was trimmed by 3 bases and V by 4 bases; bases with no gene match: 5. This CDR3 comprises 14 residues. In nucleotides, the CDR3 is TGCAGTGCTAACGCCGGGACAGCTAATGAAAAACTGTTTTTT. Translation gives CSANAGTANEKLFF.